These 4 T cell receptor beta chains came from one sample sequenced in a study of regulatory T cells in long-lasting Graves disease. Time point noted: newly diagnosed GD, antithyroid drugs for less than 3 months. PBMCs were the source of the RNA used for TCR sequencing. Arm-PCR of CDR3 regions and iRepertoire HTBI primers were used to build TCR beta libraries. Each CDR3 protein is one row after TCRdb ran MiXCR on the multiplex PCR reads. The repertoire has 600,000 to 650,000 distinct CDR3 sequences, 15% to 20% of them found once; the top ten carry around a sixth. The data were also submitted as part of a second study, on T cells in Graves' hyperthyroidism and ophthalmopathy.

The specimen was peripheral blood mononuclear cells (PBMCs), collected at new diagnosis, from a patient treated with antithyroid drugs. The source is a young woman with Graves disease.

V is TRBV7-9 and J is TRBJ2-1; 12 bases match TRBD2. This CDR3 is 19 amino acids long. CDR1 is SEHNR, CDR2 FQNEAQ, per germline (reference sequence). Trimming cost V 5 bases and J 1 base; bases outside gene matches: 12. The CDR3 DNA reads as TGTGCCAGCAGCCCACTAGCGGGAGGTTTTTTAAGGTCCTACAATGAGCAGTTCTTC. Protein sequence: CASSPLAGGFLRSYNEQFF.

This clonotype occurred many times. The chain combines TRBV10-3 with TRBJ1-2, with D unclear. CDR1 ENHRY and CDR2 SYGVKD come from the germline V gene. The CDR3 is 15 amino acids. Deletions cut 3 bases from V and 1 base from J, with 12 bases between. CDR3: CAISEGLLDNYGYTF. The CDR3 nucleotides are TGTGCCATCAGTGAAGGGTTGCTTGATAACTATGGCTACACCTTC.

This clonotype was recorded many times. The V and J genes are TRBV10-3 and TRBJ2-7, with unresolved D. With 3 bases removed from V and 2 bases from J, the gap between germline ends came to 14 bases. The CDR3 is made up of 15 amino acids. Germline V lookup: CDR1 ENHRY, CDR2 SYGVKD. For the CDR3, the DNA is TGTGCCATCAGTGATACGGCGGCCTCTACCTACGAGCAGTACTTC. It encodes CAISDTAASTYEQYF.

This clonotype has ten or more counts. The chain recombines TRBV28 with TRBJ1-2; D possibly corresponds to TRBD1 (5 bases). This CDR3 contains 15 residues. Germline V CDR1 and CDR2: MDHEN, SYDVKM. V dropped 5 bases and J dropped 5 bases, with 18 bases sitting between them. CDR3 protein: CASSPPGLSIYGYTF. DNA of the CDR3: TGTGCCAGCAGTCCACCGGGACTGTCGATTTATGGCTACACCTTC.